The sequence of this TCR beta chain was determined in a study of T cells in Graves' hyperthyroidism and ophthalmopathy. This clonotype was counted many times. Amplification targeted TCR beta CDR3 regions from RNA transcripts. HTBI primers were the set used in a first-round RT-PCR of the TCR CDR3. TCRdb re-derived calls from the multiplex PCR reads in MiXCR, one entry per CDR3 protein. The data contain approximately 410,000 distinct CDR3 sequences, roughly an eighth of them seen just once; the ten biggest clones take up 5% to 6.5%. The origin of this receptor is a woman younger than 35 with Graves' hyperthyroidism. The sequenced sample consisted of blood.

The CDR3 reads CSARRAGLSYEQYF. CDR3 nucleotide sequence: TGCAGTGCTAGAAGAGCGGGCCTCTCCTACGAGCAGTACTTC. The chain joins TRBV20-1 to TRBJ2-7; weak D call: TRBD2 (6 bases). V lost 2 bases, J lost 0 bases, and 11 bases lay in between. This CDR3 is built from 14 residues. Germline V lookup: CDR1 DFQATT, CDR2 SNEGSKA (reference sequence).